Shown below are 29 T cell receptor beta chains from a single sample sequenced in a study of cytomegalovirus exposure and HLA in healthy donors. Primers included in the PCR were 60 Vbeta and 13 Jbeta primers. TCRdb's table, derived via immunoSEQ multiplex PCR, lists solely in-frame clones and lacks some. Counted here are about 100,000 clones, 65% to 90% occurring once; the ten biggest clones make up 0.9% to 1.5%. The specimen sequenced was PBMCs. The receptor source for this set is a woman between 18 and 30 years old in good health and CMV-seronegative.

The rearrangement uses TRBV5-1 and TRBJ1-5; 7 nucleotides align to TRBD1. The CDR3 has 15 residues. CDR1 and CDR2 from the germline V gene are SGHRS and YFSETQ. Germline trimming cut 2 bases from V and 0 bases from J; bases unmatched to any gene: 2. The CDR3 nucleotides are TGCGCCAGCAGCTTTGAGGGGGCTAGCAATCAGCCCCAGCATTTT. As protein: CASSFEGASNQPQHF.

The chain has TRBV2 and TRBJ2-7; TRBD2 is a possible D gene (6 bases). V dropped 5 bases and J dropped 3 bases, with 11 bases sitting between them. This CDR3 spans 13 amino acids. CDR1 SNHLY and CDR2 FYNNEI come from the germline V gene. CDR3 loop: CASSFGGNYEQYF. For the CDR3, the DNA is TGTGCCAGCAGTTTCGGGGGTAACTACGAGCAGTACTTC.

This sequence joins TRBV5-6 and TRBJ2-7, with a possible D match to TRBD1 (6 bases). From germline, CDR1 is SGHDT and CDR2 YYEEEE. The ends were cut back, 1 base at V and 3 bases at J, with 20 bases in the middle. CDR3 size: 17 residues. The CDR3 is CASSLSRQVSLGYEQYF. The CDR3, as DNA: TGTGCCAGCAGCTTGAGTCGACAGGTGAGCCTGGGCTACGAGCAGTACTTC.

The V and J genes are TRBV7-2 and TRBJ2-2; TRBD1 agrees at 10 bases. Germline V gives CDR1 SGHTA, CDR2 FQGNSA. The CDR3 has 15 amino acids. V dropped 5 bases and J dropped 7; count of bases not matched to a gene: 7. CDR3 sequence (DNA): TGTGCCAGCAGCCAGGACAGGGGGGGATACGGGGAGCTGTTTTTT. Its protein is CASSQDRGGYGELFF.

The V and J genes are TRBV5-1 and TRBJ2-2; TRBD1 agrees at 8 bases. V lost 0 bases, J lost 1 base, and 2 bases stayed unmatched. CDR1 and CDR2 (germline): SGHRS, YFSETQ. CDR3 length: 16 amino acids. The CDR3 DNA follows: TGCGCCAGCAGCTTGGCCGGGACAGGGAACACCGGGGAGCTGTTTTTT. Translated: CASSLAGTGNTGELFF.

This clone was seen more than once but under ten times. The V gene is TRBV4-1, the J gene TRBJ2-3, with D unresolved. The CDR3 runs to 14 residues. Trimming shortened V by 1 base and J by 7 bases, and 12 bases separated the two germline ends. Germline CDR1 reads MGHRA; CDR2 reads YSYEKL. CDR3 sequence: CASSQGSVLNTQYF. The CDR3 DNA reads TGCGCCAGCAGCCAAGGTTCGGTCTTAAATACGCAGTATTTT.

The chain carries TRBV30 and TRBJ1-1; TRBD1 aligns across 7 bases. Germline V CDR1 and CDR2: GTSNPN, SVGIG (reference sequence). This CDR3 is 18 amino acids long. J gave up 0 bases and V 0 bases, and 13 bases lay outside the gene matches. CDR3 in amino acids: CAWSVRGQPEGVNTEAFF. CDR3 in DNA: TGTGCCTGGAGTGTACGGGGACAGCCTGAAGGGGTGAACACTGAAGCTTTCTTT.

The J gene is TRBJ2-3, the V gene TRBV7-9; 15 positions agree with TRBD2. The germline V gene has CDR1 SEHNR and CDR2 FQNEAQ (reference sequence). The CDR3 totals 17 residues. V shed 6 bases and J 4 bases; nucleotides not matched to a gene: 8. The CDR3, as DNA: TGTGCCAGCAGTCCGAGGACTAGCGGGAGGGCCGCAGATACGCAGTATTTT. As protein: CASSPRTSGRAADTQYF.

The chain links TRBV11-1 to TRBJ2-1; 12 positions agree with TRBD2. The V segment lost 5 bases and the J segment 6 bases; nucleotides outside the gene matches: 5. Germline CDR1 is SGHAT and CDR2 is FQDESV (reference sequence). This CDR3 comprises 15 residues. CDR3 bases: TGTGCCAGCAGCCGACTAGCGGGAGTAGCCAATGAGCAGTTCTTC. Translation: CASSRLAGVANEQFF.

V usage is TRBV14 and J usage is TRBJ2-7; D not certain. V lost 4 bases and J lost 4, with 14 bases in between. Germline V gives CDR1 SGHDN, CDR2 FVKESK. There are 14 residues in the CDR3. CDR3 loop: CASSPRRGPYEQYF. The DNA of the CDR3 is TGTGCCAGCAGCCCCCGCCGAGGTCCTTACGAGCAGTACTTC.

The chain joins TRBV27 to TRBJ1-2; 10 positions match TRBD1. This CDR3 has 17 residues. V trimming: 0 bases; J trimming: 8 bases; junction bases outside the gene matches: 12. Per germline, CDR1 MNHEY and CDR2 SMNVEV (reference sequence). Here the CDR3 reads CASSLSAGPGQGNGYTF. The DNA of the CDR3 is TGTGCCAGCAGTTTATCCGCTGGTCCGGGACAGGGGAACGGCTACACCTTC.

The V and J genes are TRBV30 and TRBJ1-6; the D is unclear. CDR1 is GTSNPN and CDR2 is SVGIG in the germline V gene (reference sequence). The CDR3 consists of 11 residues. Trimming took off 2 bases at V and 8 bases at J, with 4 bases between the two ends. This CDR3 reads CAWSRDSPLHF. The CDR3 DNA is TGTGCCTGGAGTCGAGATTCACCCCTCCACTTT. Based on the CDR3 plus reference TRBV30 and TRBJ1-6, the full variable domain is SQTIHQWPATLVQPVGSPLSLECTVEGTSNPNLYWYRQAAGRGLQLLFYSVGIGQISSEVPQNLSASRPQDRQFILSSKKLLLSDSGFYLCAWSRDSPLHFGNGTRLTVT.

This sequence joins TRBV6-4 and TRBJ1-5; 7 nucleotides match TRBD1. Trimming took 10 bases from V and 7 from J; bases not matched to a gene: 10. The CDR3 covers 13 residues. Looked up from germline, CDR1 is MRHNA and CDR2 is SNTAGT. CDR3 amino acids: CANPGDSIQPQHF. The CDR3 DNA reads as TGTGCCAACCCGGGGGACAGCATACAGCCCCAGCATTTT.

The J gene is TRBJ2-7, the V gene TRBV18; 9 bases agree with TRBD1. The CDR3 consists of 14 residues. Germline values: CDR1 KGHSH, CDR2 LQKENI. Unmatched junction bases numbered 3, after V lost 3 bases and J lost 3 bases. The CDR3 protein is CASSPRDRDYEQYF. The CDR3 DNA is TGTGCCAGCTCACCCCGGGACAGGGACTACGAGCAGTACTTC.

The chain uses TRBV21-1 and TRBJ2-7; TRBD2 is taken as the D call from the table, unchecked against the DNA. TRBV21-1 constitutes a pseudogene. The CDR3 has 15 residues. CDR3 region: CASSNTGGGPCEQYF. The CDR3 DNA sequence: TGTGCCAGCAGCAATACTGGCGGGGGACCTTGCGAGCAGTACTTC.

This clone was counted between two and nine times. The V call is TRBV7-9, the J call TRBJ2-6; D call uncertain. The V gene's germline CDR1 is SEHNR and CDR2 FQNEAQ (reference sequence). The CDR3 covers 15 residues. V was trimmed by 4 bases and J by 0 bases, leaving 7 bases between them. The CDR3 bases are TGTGCCAGCAGCTCTACCCTCTCTGGGGCCAACGTCCTGACTTTC. This sequence encodes CASSSTLSGANVLTF.

CDR3 nucleotide sequence: TGTGCCAGCAGCTTAGCAGGGATCGCCTACGAGCAGTACTTC. It yields the protein CASSLAGIAYEQYF. The chain links TRBV13 to TRBJ2-7; D may be TRBD1 (5 bases). The ends were cut back, 1 base at V and 2 bases at J, with 9 bases in the middle. The CDR3 is 14 residues long. Looked up from germline, CDR1 is PRHDT and CDR2 is FYEKMQ (reference sequence).

The chain uses TRBV18 and TRBJ1-6; 9 nucleotides match TRBD1. From germline, CDR1 is KGHSH and CDR2 LQKENI. This CDR3 is 16 amino acids long. Trimming removed 5 bases from V and 7 bases from J; junction bases left unmatched: 9. This chain's CDR3 is CASSASLQGANSPLHF. The DNA of the CDR3 is TGTGCCAGCTCAGCCTCTCTACAGGGGGCCAATTCACCCCTCCACTTT.

The chain carries TRBV9 and TRBJ1-3; D is unresolved. V shed 0 bases and J shed 0 bases, with 10 bases lying between them. The CDR3 is 16 residues long. Germline V gene sequence: CDR1 SGDLS, CDR2 YYNGEE. CDR3 DNA: TGTGCCAGCAGCGTAGGCGGAGGGAACTCTGGAAACACCATATATTTT. Protein sequence: CASSVGGGNSGNTIYF.

The chain joins TRBV9 to TRBJ1-1, with D unresolved. The germline V gene has CDR1 SGDLS and CDR2 YYNGEE. The V and J ends lost 3 bases and 1 base respectively, with 7 bases between them. The CDR3 length is 13 residues. Here the CDR3 DNA reads TGTGCCAGCAGCGCGAGAAGGAACACTGAAGCTTTCTTT. This translates into CASSARRNTEAFF.

The chain joins TRBV29-1 to TRBJ1-1; D is unresolved. There are 13 residues in the CDR3. Germline assignment: CDR1 SQVTM and CDR2 ANQGSEA. With 3 bases removed from V and 5 bases from J, the gap between germline ends came to 13 bases. In nucleotides, the CDR3 is TGCAGCGTTGAGTGGCCCCAGAGGACTGAAGCTTTCTTT. This encodes CSVEWPQRTEAFF. Filled out from reference TRBV29-1 and TRBJ1-1, the complete variable domain reads SAVISQKPSRDICQRGTSLTIQCQVDSQVTMMFWYRQQPGQSLTLIATANQGSEATYESGFVIDKFPISRPNLTFSTLTVSNMSPEDSSIYLCSVEWPQRTEAFFGQGTRLTVV.

The chain carries TRBV7-3 and TRBJ2-1, with 10 bases aligning to TRBD2. From germline, CDR1 is SGHTA and CDR2 FQGTGA. The length of the CDR3 is 17 residues. V lost 4 bases, J lost 6 bases, and 12 bases stayed unmatched. CDR3 loop: CASSSGGLAGVLNEQFF. In DNA form, the CDR3 reads TGTGCCAGCAGCTCCGGCGGCCTAGCGGGAGTTCTCAATGAGCAGTTCTTC. The entire variable domain, with the rest obtained from reference TRBV7-3 and TRBJ2-1, is as follows: GAGVSQTPSNKVTEKGKYVELRCDPISGHTALYWYRQSLGQGPEFLIYFQGTGAADDSGLPNDRFFAVRPEGSVSTLKIQRTERGDSAVYLCASSSGGLAGVLNEQFFGPGTRLTVL.

This chain links TRBV30 with TRBJ2-2; 7 bases align to TRBD2. Losses at the gene ends were 4 bases for V and 9 bases for J; bases not matched to a gene: 8. The CDR3 covers 13 residues. The germline CDR1 and CDR2 sequences are GTSNPN and SVGIG (reference sequence). CDR3 nucleotide sequence: TGTGCCTGGAAGTTGGGGGGAGGGAGGGAGCTGTTTTTT. Protein: CAWKLGGGRELFF.

The V gene is TRBV7-8, the J gene TRBJ2-2; 10 bases align to TRBD2. Germline V gene data show CDR1 as SGHVS and CDR2 as FQNEAQ. Trimming cost V 0 bases and J 4 bases; bases outside gene matches: 5. This CDR3 has 17 amino acids. The CDR3 sequence: CASSLAPSGRVTGELFF. The CDR3 coding sequence is TGTGCCAGCAGCTTAGCGCCCAGCGGGAGGGTCACCGGGGAGCTGTTTTTT.

This rearrangement joins TRBV5-6 to TRBJ2-6, with a tentative D call TRBD2 (6 bases). This CDR3 region has 15 residues. Between the trimmed V and J ends, which lost 7 bases and 0 bases, there was a span of 11 bases. The germline V gene has CDR1 SGHDT and CDR2 YYEEEE. CDR3 in DNA: TGTGCCAGCGGGACTCAAACCTCTGGGGCCAACGTCCTGACTTTC. Its protein product is CASGTQTSGANVLTF.

V usage is TRBV7-7 and J usage is TRBJ2-1, with D uncertain. Trimming removed 2 bases at V and 3 bases at J, with 8 bases between. Germline V gives CDR1 SSHAT, CDR2 FNYEAQ (reference sequence). This CDR3 has 14 amino acids. This CDR3 reads CASSLHPYYNEQFF. CDR3 nucleotide sequence: TGTGCCAGCAGCTTACACCCCTACTACAATGAGCAGTTCTTC.

V is TRBV2 and J is TRBJ2-6, with 7 bases fitting TRBD1. The CDR3 spans 21 residues. Trimming cost V 3 bases and J 0 bases; bases outside gene matches: 17. Germline V gene lookup returns CDR1 SNHLY and CDR2 FYNNEI. Here the CDR3 reads CASSDDVDRDVIFSGANVLTF. The CDR3 DNA is TGTGCCAGCAGTGACGATGTCGACAGGGACGTTATCTTCTCTGGGGCCAACGTCCTGACTTTC.

This clone was found a few times. The chain employs TRBV18 and TRBJ2-1; 7 nucleotides agree with TRBD2. Germline-derived CDR1 and CDR2 are KGHSH and LQKENI. This CDR3 has 16 residues. The junction had 5 bases not matched to a gene; V was cut back by 3 bases and J by 0 bases. CDR3 sequence reads: CASSPQAGPSYNEQFF. For the CDR3, the DNA is TGTGCCAGCTCACCCCAAGCGGGGCCCTCCTACAATGAGCAGTTCTTC.

The gene calls are TRBV7-9 and TRBJ2-2; TRBD1 matches 10 bases. CDR1 is SEHNR and CDR2 is FQNEAQ in the germline V gene (reference sequence). This CDR3 is built from 19 residues. J was trimmed by 6 bases and V by 5 bases; bases with no gene match: 18. CDR3: CASSITGTGETLNAGELFF. CDR3 nucleotide sequence: TGTGCCAGCAGCATAACCGGGACAGGGGAAACACTAAACGCCGGGGAGCTGTTTTTT.